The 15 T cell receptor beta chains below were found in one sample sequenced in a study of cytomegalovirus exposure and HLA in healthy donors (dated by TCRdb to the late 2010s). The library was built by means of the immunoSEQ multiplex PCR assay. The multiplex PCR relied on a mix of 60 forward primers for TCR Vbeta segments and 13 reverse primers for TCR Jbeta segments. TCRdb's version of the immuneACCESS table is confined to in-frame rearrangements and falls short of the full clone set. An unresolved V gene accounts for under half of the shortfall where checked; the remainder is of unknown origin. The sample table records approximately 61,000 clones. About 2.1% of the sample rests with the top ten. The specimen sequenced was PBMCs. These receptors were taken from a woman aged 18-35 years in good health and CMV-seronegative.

CDR3 protein: CASSFSRTDTQYF. In DNA, the CDR3 is TGTGCCAGCAGCTTTTCGCGGACAGATACGCAGTATTTT. The genes are TRBV7-8 and TRBJ2-3; D is undetermined. The CDR3 has 13 residues. Trimming took 3 bases from V and 3 from J, leaving 7 bases between them. Germline V gene sequence: CDR1 SGHVS, CDR2 FQNEAQ.

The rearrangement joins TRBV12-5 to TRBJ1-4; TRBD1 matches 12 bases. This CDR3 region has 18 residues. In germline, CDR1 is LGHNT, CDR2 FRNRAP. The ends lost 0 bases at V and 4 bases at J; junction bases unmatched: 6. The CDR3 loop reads CASGLVRGQGADNEKLFF. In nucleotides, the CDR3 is TGTGCTAGTGGTTTGGTACGGGGACAGGGGGCAGATAATGAAAAACTGTTTTTT.

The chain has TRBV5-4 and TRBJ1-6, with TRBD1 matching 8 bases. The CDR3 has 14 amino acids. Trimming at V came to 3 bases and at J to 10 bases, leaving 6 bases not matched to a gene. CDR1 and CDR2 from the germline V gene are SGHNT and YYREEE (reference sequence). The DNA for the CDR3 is TGTGCCAGCAGCTGGAGCCAGGGGGCCTCACCCCTCCACTTT. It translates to CASSWSQGASPLHF.

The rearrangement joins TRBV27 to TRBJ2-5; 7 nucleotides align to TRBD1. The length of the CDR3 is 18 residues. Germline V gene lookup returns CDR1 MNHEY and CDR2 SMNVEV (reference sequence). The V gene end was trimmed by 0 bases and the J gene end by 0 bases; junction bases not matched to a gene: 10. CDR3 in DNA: TGTGCCAGCAGTTTATCAGGGGGCGGCACTCAGTACCAAGAGACCCAGTACTTC. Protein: CASSLSGGGTQYQETQYF.

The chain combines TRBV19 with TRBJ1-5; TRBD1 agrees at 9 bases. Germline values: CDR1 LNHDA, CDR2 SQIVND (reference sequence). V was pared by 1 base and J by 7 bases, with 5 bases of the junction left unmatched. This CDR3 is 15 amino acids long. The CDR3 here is CASSIGTGEGQPQHF. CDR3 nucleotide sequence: TGTGCCAGTAGTATAGGGACAGGGGAGGGCCAGCCCCAGCATTTT.

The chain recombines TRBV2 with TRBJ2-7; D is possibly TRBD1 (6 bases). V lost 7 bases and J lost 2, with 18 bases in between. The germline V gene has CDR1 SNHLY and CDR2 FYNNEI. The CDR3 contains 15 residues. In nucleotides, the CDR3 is TGTGCCAGCACCGTTCCGGGACACGAAGCCTACGAGCAGTACTTC. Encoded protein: CASTVPGHEAYEQYF.

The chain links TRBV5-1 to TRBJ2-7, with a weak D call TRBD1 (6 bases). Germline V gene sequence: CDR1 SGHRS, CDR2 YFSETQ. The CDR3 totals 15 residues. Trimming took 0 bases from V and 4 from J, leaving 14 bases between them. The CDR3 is CASSLVTGHIYEQYF. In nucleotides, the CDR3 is TGCGCCAGCAGCTTGGTAACGGGACACATTTACGAGCAGTACTTC.

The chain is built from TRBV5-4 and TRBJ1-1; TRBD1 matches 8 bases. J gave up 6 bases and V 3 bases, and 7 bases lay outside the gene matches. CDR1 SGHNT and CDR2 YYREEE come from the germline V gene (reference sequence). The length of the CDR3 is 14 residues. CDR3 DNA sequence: TGTGCCAGCAGCTCAACAGGGGGAGGCGCTGAAGCTTTCTTT. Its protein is CASSSTGGGAEAFF.

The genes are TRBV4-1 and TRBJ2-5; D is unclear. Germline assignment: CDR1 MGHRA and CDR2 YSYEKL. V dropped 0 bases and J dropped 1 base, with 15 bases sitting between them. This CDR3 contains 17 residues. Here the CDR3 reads CASSQDPRSHFQETQYF. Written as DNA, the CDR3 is TGCGCCAGCAGCCAAGATCCAAGGAGCCATTTCCAAGAGACCCAGTACTTC.

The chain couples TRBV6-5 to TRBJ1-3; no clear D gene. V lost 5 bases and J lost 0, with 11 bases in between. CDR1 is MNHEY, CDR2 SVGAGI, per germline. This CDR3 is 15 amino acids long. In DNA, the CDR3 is TGTGCCAGCAGTATCAGGCGAAGCTCTGGAAACACCATATATTTT. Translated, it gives CASSIRRSSGNTIYF.

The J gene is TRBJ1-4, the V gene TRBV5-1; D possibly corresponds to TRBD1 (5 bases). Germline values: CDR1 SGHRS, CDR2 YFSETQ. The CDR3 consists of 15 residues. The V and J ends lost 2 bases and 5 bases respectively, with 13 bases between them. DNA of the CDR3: TGCGCCAGCAGCTTCCAGGGTGGGGGGAATGAAAAACTGTTTTTT. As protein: CASSFQGGGNEKLFF.

The CDR3, as DNA: TGTGCCAGCAGCTTAGTAACAACTAATGAAAAACTGTTTTTT. Amino acid sequence: CASSLVTTNEKLFF. The rearrangement uses TRBV7-2 and TRBJ1-4; D is uncertain. This CDR3 comprises 14 residues. Germline CDR1 SGHTA, CDR2 FQGNSA. The V end was cut by 1 base, the J end by 0 bases, with 3 bases between.

The CDR3 sequence: CASRDRGSTNEKLFF. The CDR3 coding sequence is TGTGCCAGCCGGGACAGGGGGTCTACTAATGAAAAACTGTTTTTT. The chain combines TRBV25-1 with TRBJ1-4; 11 positions agree with TRBD1. The CDR3 is 15 amino acids. Germline V gene sequence: CDR1 MGHDK, CDR2 SYGVNS. Trimming at V came to 8 bases and at J to 2 bases, leaving 4 bases not matched to a gene.

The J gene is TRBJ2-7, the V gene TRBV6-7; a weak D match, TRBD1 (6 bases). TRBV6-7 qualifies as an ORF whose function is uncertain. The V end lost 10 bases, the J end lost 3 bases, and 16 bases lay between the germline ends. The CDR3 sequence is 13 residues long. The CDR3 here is CANPNRVGYEQYF. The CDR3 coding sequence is TGTGCCAACCCAAACAGGGTCGGCTACGAGCAGTACTTC.

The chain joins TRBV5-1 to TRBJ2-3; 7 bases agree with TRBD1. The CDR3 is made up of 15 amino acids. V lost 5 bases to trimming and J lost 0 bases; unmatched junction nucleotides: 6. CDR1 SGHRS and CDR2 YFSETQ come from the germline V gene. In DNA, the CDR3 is TGCGCCAGCAGTCTCCGGGACAGTAGCACAGATACGCAGTATTTT. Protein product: CASSLRDSSTDTQYF.